The rows below give T cell receptor beta chains drawn from one sample of a study of blood T cell repertoires in COVID-19. The data were produced by immunoSEQ multiplex PCR, yet TCRdb's version contains in-frame clones alone and is incomplete. The sample lists 290,000 or so clones, 86% occurring once. The specimen sequenced was PBMCs or T cells enriched from blood (not recorded which). These receptors were obtained from a woman younger than 35 who had recovered from COVID-19. Each CDR3 is given with its conserved first and last residue. D genes are given only for firm matches. Size is omitted from some rows. Given values are once, few, many or a class for expanded clones.

>NA|TRBV5-1|TRBD1|TRBJ2-1
CASSGPGTGVHNEQFF
TGCGCCAGCAGCGGACCGGGGACAGGCGTCCATAATGAGCAGTTCTTC
>NA|TRBV9|NA|TRBJ1-2
CASSDSTYINYGYTF
TGTGCCAGCAGCGACTCGACATACATTAACTATGGCTACACCTTC
>NA|TRBV27|NA|TRBJ1-2
CASSLTREIYGYTF
TGTGCCAGCAGTTTAACGAGGGAAATCTATGGCTACACCTTC
>NA|TRBV19|NA|TRBJ2-1
CASSIDHEDNEQFF
TGTGCCAGTAGTATAGACCACGAGGACAATGAGCAGTTCTTC
>once|TRBV20-1|TRBD2|TRBJ2-7
CSASWRGGPYEQYF
TGCAGTGCTAGTTGGCGGGGGGGTCCCTACGAGCAGTACTTC
>NA|TRBV19|NA|TRBJ2-5
CAGLGTRIQETQYF
TGTGCAGGGCTGGGGACAAGAATTCAAGAGACCCAGTACTTC
>NA|TRBV5-4|NA|TRBJ1-2
CASSRNRAAINYGYTF
TGTGCCAGCAGCAGGAACAGAGCCGCAATAAACTATGGCTACACCTTC
>NA|TRBV27|TRBD2|TRBJ2-1
CASTGLAGGPYNEQFF
TGTGCCAGCACCGGACTAGCGGGGGGTCCCTACAATGAGCAGTTCTTC
>NA|TRBV5-4|NA|TRBJ1-2
CASSQEGDLGYGYTF
TGTGCCAGCAGCCAAGAGGGGGACCTCGGCTATGGCTACACCTTC
>NA|TRBV9|TRBD1|TRBJ2-7
CASSEVGTGVGEQYF
TGTGCCAGCAGCGAGGTTGGGACAGGGGTTGGCGAGCAGTACTTC
>NA|TRBV27|TRBD2|TRBJ2-3
CASSPLGGGTDTQYF
TGTGCCAGCAGTCCGCTGGGAGGGGGCACAGATACGCAGTATTTT
>NA|TRBV11-2|TRBD1|TRBJ1-5
CASSSSGGYQPQHF
TGTGCCAGCAGCTCCTCAGGGGGCTATCAGCCCCAGCATTTT
>NA|TRBV2|NA|TRBJ2-1
CASRDSYYNEQFF
TGTGCCAGCAGGGACTCCTACTACAATGAGCAGTTCTTC
>NA|TRBV10-3|NA|TRBJ1-3
CAISEGLRGNTIYF
TGTGCCATCTCTGAGGGCTTGAGAGGAAACACCATATATTTT
>once|TRBV5-4|NA|TRBJ2-4
CASSTDSLGRDIQYF
TGTGCCAGCAGCACGGACTCCCTGGGTCGGGACATTCAGTACTTC
>NA|TRBV28|TRBD1|TRBJ2-4
CASSLTGDGKNIQYF
TGTGCCAGCAGTTTAACAGGGGATGGGAAAAACATTCAGTACTTC
>NA|TRBV5-8|NA|TRBJ2-1
CASNLAYDYQSYNEQFF
TGTGCCAGCAACCTAGCCTACGACTATCAGTCCTACAATGAGCAGTTCTTC
>NA|TRBV7-9|TRBD1|TRBJ1-5
CASSSSQGARGNQPQHF
TGTGCCAGCAGCTCATCCCAGGGGGCTCGAGGCAATCAGCCCCAGCATTTT
>NA|TRBV11-2|TRBD1|TRBJ1-1
CASSLDPRTGERMNTEAFF
TGTGCCAGCAGCTTAGACCCCAGGACAGGGGAACGGATGAACACTGAAGCTTTCTTT
>NA|TRBV28|NA|TRBJ2-7
CASTLTGNSYEQYF
TGTGCCAGCACCCTCACAGGAAACTCCTACGAGCAGTACTTC
>NA|TRBV4-3|TRBD2|TRBJ2-1
CASSQEILAGGRSEQFF
TGCGCCAGCAGCCAAGAGATCCTAGCGGGGGGGCGTTCTGAGCAGTTCTTC
>NA|TRBV29-1|TRBD2|TRBJ2-7
CSVISGSSYEQYF
TGCAGCGTAATTAGCGGGTCCTCCTACGAGCAGTACTTC
>NA|TRBV27|NA|TRBJ1-6
CASSSPSTEADSPLHF
TGTGCCAGCAGTTCACCCTCGACCGAGGCGGATTCACCCCTCCACTTT
>NA|TRBV6-5|TRBD2|TRBJ2-4
CATQGLAGGDQYF
TGTGCCACCCAGGGGCTAGCGGGGGGGGATCAGTACTTC
>once|TRBV6-5|TRBD2|TRBJ2-2
CASSGLAGGPGELFF
TGTGCCAGCAGCGGACTAGCGGGGGGTCCCGGGGAGCTGTTTTTT
>once|TRBV11-2|TRBD2|TRBJ2-5
CASSPALLAGGRGETQYF
TGTGCCAGCAGCCCCGCACTACTAGCGGGGGGGAGGGGAGAGACCCAGTACTTC
>once|TRBV6-2/TRBV6-3|TRBD2|TRBJ2-4
CASSFSGGAPDIQYF
TGTGCCAGCAGTTTTAGCGGGGGGGCCCCGGACATTCAGTACTTC